At least ten counts were recorded for the clone carrying this T cell receptor beta chain. Its antigen is undetermined. This record comes from a study of neurological immune-mediated disorders. Study-level findings and limits: Multiple sclerosis, the disease with the least TCR clonal expansion, fell below healthy controls, whereas HTLV-1-associated myelopathy showed the most.

The cDNA came from 5'RACE with 10-nucleotide random UMIs. Every sequencing run returned over 200 million TCR-beta sequences, which were derived from 15-18 subjects. TCRdb ran MiXCR on the 5' RACE reads and lists one entry per CDR3 protein. Here the sample spans under 85,000 distinct CDR3 sequences, over 12% being singletons. Libraries used 2 million unsorted PBMCs kept frozen in RNAlater. Trimming removed 6 bases from V and 6 bases from J; junction bases left unmatched: 10. Germline CDR1 MNHNY, CDR2 SVGAGI (reference sequence). The CDR3 is made up of 15 amino acids. Sequencing was carried out using PBMCs. The J gene is TRBJ1-4, the V gene TRBV6-6, with 7 bases matching TRBD1. The TCR was taken from a woman aged 50 to 60 in good health. The CDR3 spells CASRGLRQGDEKLFF. Here the CDR3 DNA reads TGTGCCAGCAGAGGCTTGCGACAGGGAGATGAAAAACTGTTTTTT.